This is a list of T cell receptor beta chains from one sample in a study of control samples from healthy donors and cancer patients. TCRdb keeps only in-frame clones here, not all; method: immunoSEQ multiplex PCR. Of 75,000 to 95,000 clones in the sample, roughly 84% were seen once. Sequencing was done on a sample of PBMCs. All receptors come from an older man with lung cancer. Each CDR3 is given with its conserved first and last residue.

13	TRBV6-5	CASGTGRTSPLHF
9	TRBV7-8	CASKNIQYF
12	TRBV15	CATSREPYEQYF
18	TRBV7-2	CASSSSRTGPYSNQPQHF
14	TRBV9	CASSVEVRTDTQYF
12	TRBV28	CASSLRYLGYTF
13	TRBV12-3/TRBV12-4	CASSGSGLTGYTF
17	TRBV27	CASSHIGRRRDQETQYF
17	TRBV5-1	CASSPQERSSSYNEQFF
14	TRBV6-5	CASRRARGNQPQHF
14	TRBV10-2	CASSESRRTDTQYF
15	TRBV4-3	CASSQALGQGAEQYF
13	TRBV10-2	CASSGYRADTQYF
16	TRBV18	CASSPLNGQSQETQYF
15	TRBV27	CASTETDRNTGELFF
15	TRBV7-2	CASSASSGGAAEQYF
15	TRBV19	CASSMSGTGANVLTF
19	TRBV5-1	CASSLKRPGTGPFNYGYTF
15	TRBV2	CASSRLGQMNTEAFF
16	TRBV19	CASSTRDRGPQVEAFF
14	TRBV10-3	CAISERQGADKAFF
13	TRBV14	CASSVGGNTEAFF
14	TRBV18	CASSGRRGNTEAFF
16	TRBV6-1	CASSDTIGQAKNIQYF
15	TRBV27	CASTPGLRPHYGYTF
17	TRBV27	CASRTQGLTKFDTEAFF
16	TRBV5-6	CASSLPGATNTGELFF
12	TRBV27	CASRSRVHEQYF
16	TRBV24-1	CATSDLGREEKDTQYF
12	TRBV7-9	CASSLGAVEAFF
13	TRBV9	CASSLDGAYGYTF
18	TRBV9	CASGPGSIRRTGRSEAFF
15	TRBV6-2/TRBV6-3	CASSYGGSYNSPLHF
11	TRBV5-1	CASRDSLEAFF
12	TRBV19	CASSIYNQPQHF
16	TRBV9	CASSVDRGHNTGELFF
15	TRBV6-5	CASTRDGSSGNTIYF
12	TRBV24-1	CAGGSANYGYTF
16	TRBV15	CATSRGLAGGTDTQYF
13	TRBV7-3	CASSLNFRGAQYF
15	TRBV18	CASSPWAGMNTEAFF
14	TRBV5-1	CASSLPQGAGELFF
12	TRBV29-1	CSGSGGAYEQFF
14	TRBV5-1	CASSLTTGLAEAFF
16	TRBV7-8	CASSFLGGPSYNEQFF
16	TRBV18	CASSPLKAASTDTQYF
13	TRBV27	CASSMKGNTEAFF
16	TRBV19	CASSIGQSNSNQPQHF